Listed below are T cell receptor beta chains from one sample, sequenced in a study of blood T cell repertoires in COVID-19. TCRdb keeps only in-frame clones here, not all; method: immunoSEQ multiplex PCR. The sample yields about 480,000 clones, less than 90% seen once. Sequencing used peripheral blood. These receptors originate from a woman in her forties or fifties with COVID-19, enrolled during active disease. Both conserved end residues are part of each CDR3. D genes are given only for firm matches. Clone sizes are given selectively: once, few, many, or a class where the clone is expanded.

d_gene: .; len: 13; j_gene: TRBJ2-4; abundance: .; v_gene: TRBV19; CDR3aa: CASSSGRKNIQYF; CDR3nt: TGTGCCAGTAGCTCCGGGAGAAAAAACATTCAGTACTTC
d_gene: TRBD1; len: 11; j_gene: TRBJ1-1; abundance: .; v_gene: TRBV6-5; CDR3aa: CAGGWDRVAFF; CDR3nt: TGTGCCGGCGGTTGGGACAGGGTAGCTTTCTTT
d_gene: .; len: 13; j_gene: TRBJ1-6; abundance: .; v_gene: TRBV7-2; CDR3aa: CASSLVVNSPLHF; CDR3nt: TGTGCCAGCAGCTTAGTAGTCAATTCACCCCTCCACTTT
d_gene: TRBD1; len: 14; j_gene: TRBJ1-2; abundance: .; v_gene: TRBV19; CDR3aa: CASQKQGAGYGYTF; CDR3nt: TGTGCCAGTCAGAAACAGGGGGCAGGCTATGGCTACACCTTC
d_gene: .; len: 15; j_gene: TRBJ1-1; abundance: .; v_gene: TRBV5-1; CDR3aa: CASSLVTPGNTEAFF; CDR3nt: TGCGCCAGCAGCTTGGTTACCCCCGGGAACACTGAAGCTTTCTTT
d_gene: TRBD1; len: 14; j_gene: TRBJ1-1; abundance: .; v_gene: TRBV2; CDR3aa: CAIRDREFNTEAFF; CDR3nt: TGTGCCATCAGGGACAGGGAGTTTAACACTGAAGCTTTCTTT
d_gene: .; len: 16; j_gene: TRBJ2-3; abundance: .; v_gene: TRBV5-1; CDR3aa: CASNEGVQDGTDTQYF; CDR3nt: TGCGCCAGCAACGAGGGGGTCCAGGATGGCACAGATACGCAGTATTTT
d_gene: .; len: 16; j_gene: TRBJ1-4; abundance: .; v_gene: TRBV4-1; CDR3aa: CASSQVQGSTNEKLFF; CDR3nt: TGCGCCAGCAGCCAAGTCCAGGGATCAACTAATGAAAAACTGTTTTTT
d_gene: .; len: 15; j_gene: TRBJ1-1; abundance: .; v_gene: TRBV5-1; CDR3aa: CASSLGQGVNTEAFF; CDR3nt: TGCGCCAGCAGCTTGGGCCAGGGTGTGAACACTGAAGCTTTCTTT
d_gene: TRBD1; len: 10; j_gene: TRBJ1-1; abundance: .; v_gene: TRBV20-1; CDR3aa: CRGQGDEAFF; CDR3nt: TGCAGGGGACAGGGAGACGAAGCTTTCTTT
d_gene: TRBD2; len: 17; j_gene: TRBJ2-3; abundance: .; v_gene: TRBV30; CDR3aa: CAWSVPRLAGGTDTQYF; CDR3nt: TGTGCCTGGAGTGTACCCAGACTAGCGGGGGGCACAGATACGCAGTATTTT
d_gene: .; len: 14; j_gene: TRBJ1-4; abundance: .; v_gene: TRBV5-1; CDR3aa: CASTPTLGGEKLFF; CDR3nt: TGCGCCAGCACCCCTACCCTAGGGGGTGAAAAACTGTTTTTT
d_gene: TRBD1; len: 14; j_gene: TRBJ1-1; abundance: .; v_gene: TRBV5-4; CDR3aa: CASTSGGMNTEAFF; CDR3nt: TGTGCCAGCACCTCAGGGGGCATGAACACTGAAGCTTTCTTT
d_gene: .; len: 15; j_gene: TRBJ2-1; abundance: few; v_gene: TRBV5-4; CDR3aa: CASSLSGYWFGEQFF; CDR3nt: TGTGCCAGCAGCTTATCAGGGTATTGGTTCGGTGAGCAGTTCTTC
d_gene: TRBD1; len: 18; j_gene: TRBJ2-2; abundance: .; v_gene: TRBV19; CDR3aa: CASRAGTGGYEDTGELFF; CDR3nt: TGTGCCAGTAGAGCCGGGACAGGGGGCTATGAAGACACCGGGGAGCTGTTTTTT
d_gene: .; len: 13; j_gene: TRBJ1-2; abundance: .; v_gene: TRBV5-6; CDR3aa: CASSGRTDNGYTF; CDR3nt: TGTGCCAGCAGCGGAAGGACAGATAATGGCTACACCTTC
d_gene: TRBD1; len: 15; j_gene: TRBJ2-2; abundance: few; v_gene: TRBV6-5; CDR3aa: CASTSGTANTGELFF; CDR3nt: TGTGCCAGCACTTCCGGGACAGCGAACACCGGGGAGCTGTTTTTT
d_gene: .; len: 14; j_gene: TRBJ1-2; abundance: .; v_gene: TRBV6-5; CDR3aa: CASSYGQSDYGYTF; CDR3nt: TGTGCCAGCAGTTACGGGCAGTCAGACTATGGCTACACCTTC
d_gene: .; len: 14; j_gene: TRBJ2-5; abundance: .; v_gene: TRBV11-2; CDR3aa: CASSRRPLRETQYF; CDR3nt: TGTGCCAGCAGCCGCCGTCCTTTGCGGGAGACCCAGTACTTC
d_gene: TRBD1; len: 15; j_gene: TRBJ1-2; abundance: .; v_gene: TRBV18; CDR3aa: CASSPITGGGYGYTF; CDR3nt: TGTGCCAGCTCACCAATAACAGGGGGCGGGTATGGCTACACCTTC
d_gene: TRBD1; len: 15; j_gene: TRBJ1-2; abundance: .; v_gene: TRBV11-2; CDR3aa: CASSPRDRANYGYTF; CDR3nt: TGTGCCAGCAGCCCCCGGGACAGAGCCAACTATGGCTACACCTTC
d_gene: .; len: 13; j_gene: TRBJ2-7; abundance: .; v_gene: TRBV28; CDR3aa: CATKQGPNYEQYF; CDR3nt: TGTGCCACCAAACAGGGCCCCAACTACGAGCAGTACTTC
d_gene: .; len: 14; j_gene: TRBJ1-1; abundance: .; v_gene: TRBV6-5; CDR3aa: CASSYRGGGIEAFF; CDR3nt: TGTGCCAGCAGTTACAGAGGGGGGGGGATTGAAGCTTTCTTT
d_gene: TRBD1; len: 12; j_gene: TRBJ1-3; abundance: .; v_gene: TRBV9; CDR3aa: CASGTDGNTIYF; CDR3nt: TGTGCCAGCGGGACAGATGGAAACACCATATATTTT
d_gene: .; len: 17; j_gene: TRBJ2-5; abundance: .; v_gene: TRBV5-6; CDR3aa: CASSLAKSGLRGETQYF; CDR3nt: TGTGCCAGCAGCTTGGCCAAATCCGGACTAAGGGGAGAGACCCAGTACTTC
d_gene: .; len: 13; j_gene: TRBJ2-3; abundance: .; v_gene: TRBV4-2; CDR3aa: CASSHSSTDTQYF; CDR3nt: TGTGCCAGCAGCCATTCTAGCACAGATACGCAGTATTTT
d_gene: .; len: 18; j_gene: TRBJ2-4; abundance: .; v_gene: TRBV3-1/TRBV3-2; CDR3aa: CASSQDWDGGATLSIQYF; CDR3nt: TGTGCCAGCAGCCAAGATTGGGACGGGGGAGCCACCCTTTCCATTCAGTACTTC
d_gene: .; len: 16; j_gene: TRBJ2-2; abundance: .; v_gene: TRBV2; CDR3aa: CASSDVTYSNTGELFF; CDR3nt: TGTGCCAGCAGTGATGTTACGTACTCGAACACCGGGGAGCTGTTTTTT